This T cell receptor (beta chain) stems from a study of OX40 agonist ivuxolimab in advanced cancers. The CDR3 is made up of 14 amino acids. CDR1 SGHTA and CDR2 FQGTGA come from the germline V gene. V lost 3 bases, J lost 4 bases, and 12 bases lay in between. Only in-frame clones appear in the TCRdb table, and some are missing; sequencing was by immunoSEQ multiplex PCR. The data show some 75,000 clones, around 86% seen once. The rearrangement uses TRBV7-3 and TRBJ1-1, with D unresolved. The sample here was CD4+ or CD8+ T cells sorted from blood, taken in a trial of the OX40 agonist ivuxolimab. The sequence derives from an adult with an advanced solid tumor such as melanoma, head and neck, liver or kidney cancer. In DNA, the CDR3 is TGTGCCAGCAGCTTCATGACTGCGAGCACTGAAGCTTTCTTT. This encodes CASSFMTASTEAFF.